A single sample is the source of the 14 T cell receptor beta chains below, sequenced in a study of T cell changes during pregnancy in multiple sclerosis. Profiled with immunoSEQ multiplex PCR; TCRdb holds only in-frame clones, not every one. Altogether about 60,000 clones are present, 85% to 95% being singletons, with the ten largest covering approximately 0.85%. The material was peripheral blood, obtained in the first trimester of pregnancy. These receptors all come from a female donor with multiple sclerosis, enrolled in a pregnancy study.

The V call is TRBV25-1, the J call TRBJ1-2, with 8 bases lining up with TRBD1. The germline CDR1 and CDR2 sequences are MGHDK and SYGVNS. With V trimmed by 8 bases and J by 0 bases, 5 bases remained unmatched. The CDR3 length is 14 residues. The CDR3 sequence: CASPPDRANYGYTF. DNA of the CDR3: TGTGCCAGCCCTCCGGACAGGGCTAACTATGGCTACACCTTC.

This chain links TRBV7-3 with TRBJ2-4; 8 bases map to TRBD2. The CDR3 runs 13 residues. V was pared by 2 bases and J by 9 bases, with 3 bases of the junction left unmatched. Germline assignment: CDR1 SGHTA and CDR2 FQGTGA. DNA of the CDR3: TGTGCCAGCAGCTTAGCGCGGGGGGCCATTCAGTACTTC. As protein: CASSLARGAIQYF.

The chain employs TRBV6-6 and TRBJ2-7, with TRBD2 identical over 13 bases. Germline V gene data show CDR1 as MNHNY and CDR2 as SVGAGI (reference sequence). The CDR3 spans 15 residues. J gave up 2 bases and V 5 bases, and 3 bases lay outside the gene matches. CDR3 nucleotides: TGTGCCAGCAGTCGACTAGCGGGGGGAGCCTACGAGCAGTACTTC. It is translated as CASSRLAGGAYEQYF.

The CDR3 DNA is TGTGCCAGCAGCCGGGAGGGGGCCAGCTCCTACAATGAGCAGTTCTTC. Its protein is CASSREGASSYNEQFF. The chain is built from TRBV7-3 and TRBJ2-1; a possible D gene is TRBD2 (8 bases). The CDR3 consists of 16 residues. Germline CDR1 is SGHTA and CDR2 is FQGTGA. The V and J ends lost 5 bases and 0 bases respectively, with 14 bases between them.

This chain uses TRBV6-5 with TRBJ2-3, with D perhaps matching TRBD2 (6 bases). This CDR3 has 16 residues. The V end lost 2 bases, the J end lost 2 bases, and 14 bases lay between the germline ends. The V gene's germline CDR1 is MNHEY and CDR2 SVGAGI. CDR3 in amino acids: CASSYLLGLNTDTQYF. The CDR3 DNA reads as TGTGCCAGCAGTTACCTATTGGGACTTAACACAGATACGCAGTATTTT.

The rearrangement uses TRBV7-2 and TRBJ2-6, with 10 bases identical to TRBD1. The V gene end was trimmed by 3 bases and the J gene end by 2 bases; junction bases not matched to a gene: 7. The CDR3 loop spans 18 amino acids. Germline V gene lookup returns CDR1 SGHTA and CDR2 FQGNSA. The CDR3 sequence is CASSLSGQGSAGANVLTF. The CDR3 DNA reads as TGTGCCAGCAGCTTGTCGGGACAGGGGTCGGCTGGGGCCAACGTCCTGACTTTC.

J is TRBJ1-4 and V is TRBV5-1; the match to TRBD1 covers 11 bases. Trimming took 0 bases from V and 8 from J; bases not matched to a gene: 9. The CDR3 length is 17 residues. CDR1 and CDR2 from the germline V gene are SGHRS and YFSETQ. CDR3 sequence (DNA): TGCGCCAGCAGCTTGGGGACAGGGGGCGCGAGAGGAGAAAAACTGTTTTTT. Protein product: CASSLGTGGARGEKLFF.

The gene calls are TRBV4-1 and TRBJ2-1; 12 bases agree with TRBD2. This CDR3 has 16 amino acids. V was clipped by 5 bases and J by 5 bases; unmatched bases: 7. Germline CDR1 is MGHRA and CDR2 is YSYEKL. This CDR3 reads CASSFRSSGGDNEQFF. CDR3 bases: TGCGCCAGCAGCTTTAGATCTAGCGGGGGGGACAATGAGCAGTTCTTC.

This clone was seen a single time. The V call is TRBV7-8, the J call TRBJ1-2; 9 bases map to TRBD1. With V trimmed by 2 bases and J by 5 bases, 6 bases remained unmatched. In germline, CDR1 is SGHVS, CDR2 FQNEAQ. The CDR3 has 15 amino acids. This chain's CDR3 is CASSLLQGAPYGYTF. The CDR3 DNA reads as TGTGCCAGCAGCTTACTACAGGGGGCTCCTTATGGCTACACCTTC.

This clone was counted a single time. CDR3 coding DNA: TGTGCCAGCCTTACGAAAGCCGGGGAGACTGAAGCTTTCTTT. Its protein is CASLTKAGETEAFF. V and J are TRBV6-6 and TRBJ1-1; the D is unclear. V was cut by 8 bases and J by 5 bases, with 18 bases left in between. Germline lookup yields CDR1 MNHNY and CDR2 SVGAGI (reference sequence). The CDR3 spans 14 residues.

The V gene is TRBV4-3, the J gene TRBJ2-7; TRBD1 matches at 7 bases. Trimming took 1 base from V and 4 from J; bases not matched to a gene: 10. This CDR3 region has 16 residues. In germline, CDR1 is LGHNA, CDR2 YSLEER. This CDR3 is CASSQGIPGTEYEQYF. CDR3 sequence (DNA): TGCGCCAGCAGCCAAGGGATTCCGGGGACAGAATACGAGCAGTACTTC.

The chain combines TRBV7-3 with TRBJ2-2, with D maybe TRBD2 (6 bases). The V gene lost 6 bases and the J gene lost 1 base, with 24 bases spanning the gap. The CDR3 runs to 19 residues. From germline, CDR1 is SGHTA and CDR2 FQGTGA. CDR3 nucleotides: TGTGCCAGCAGATCACTGAGGCAGGGAGAGGAGGGGAACACCGGGGAGCTGTTTTTT. Translated: CASRSLRQGEEGNTGELFF.

This clone was detected only once. The chain recombines TRBV9 with TRBJ2-7; maybe TRBD1 (6 bases). V dropped 0 bases and J dropped 3 bases, with 13 bases sitting between them. Germline CDR1 SGDLS, CDR2 YYNGEE. The CDR3 consists of 15 residues. CDR3 bases: TGTGCCAGCAGCGTAGGAGGACAGAACGTCTACGAGCAGTACTTC. Residues: CASSVGGQNVYEQYF.

This clone was recorded only once. The chain employs TRBV5-4 and TRBJ1-1, with 9 positions matching TRBD1. Germline values: CDR1 SGHNT, CDR2 YYREEE (reference sequence). The CDR3 has 16 residues. The V gene end was trimmed by 3 bases and the J gene end by 0 bases; junction bases not matched to a gene: 6. The DNA of the CDR3 is TGTGCCAGCAGCTCCGGACAGGGGCGGATGAACACTGAAGCTTTCTTT. This sequence encodes CASSSGQGRMNTEAFF.